These 16 T cell receptor beta chains came from one sample sequenced in a study of spatial heterogeneity in lung cancer. Study findings and constraints: Within tumors, counts of expanded alpha and beta TCRs tracked tumor mutation counts.

In TCRdb, the 5' RACE reads were re-called with MiXCR into one record per CDR3 protein. The table shows 3,000 to 4,000 distinct CDR3 sequences, with 10% to 13% occurring only once. Their antigens remain unidentified. Time point described: sample taken at primary tumor resection. Sequencing used lung tumor tissue, obtained at surgery. The receptors come from a female donor with early-stage non-small cell lung cancer.

This clonotype was seen only a few times. Just one base apart from a much larger clone, this may be a read error. The V and J genes are TRBV20-1 and TRBJ2-3; 12 bases fit TRBD2. V dropped 6 bases and J dropped 2; count of bases not matched to a gene: 12. The CDR3 has 17 residues. CDR1 DFQATT and CDR2 SNEGSKA come from the germline V gene (reference sequence). Here the CDR3 reads CSASLLAGGIYTDTQYF. The DNA of the CDR3 is TGCAGTGCCTCACTGCTAGCGGGGGGGATATACACAGATACGCAGTATTTT.

The chain combines TRBV30 with TRBJ2-7, with D perhaps matching TRBD2 (6 bases). Germline values: CDR1 GTSNPN, CDR2 SVGIG (reference sequence). This CDR3 comprises 13 residues. The V gene lost 4 bases and the J gene lost 5 bases, with 15 bases spanning the gap. The CDR3 bases are TGTGCCTGGACCCCACCCGGGGGAAACGAGCAGTACTTC. Translated: CAWTPPGGNEQYF.

The chain links TRBV7-2 to TRBJ1-2; TRBD1 agrees at 8 bases. The germline V gene has CDR1 SGHTA and CDR2 FQGNSA. Losses at the gene ends were 6 bases for V and 8 bases for J; bases not matched to a gene: 14. The CDR3 contains 15 residues. The CDR3 bases are TGTGCCAGCAGACCTGCCCCTGGACAGGGTGAAGGCTACACCTTC. Encoded protein: CASRPAPGQGEGYTF. The full variable domain, in which reference TRBV7-2 and TRBJ1-2 provide the parts outside the CDR3, is GAGVSQSPSNKVTEKGKDVELRCDPISGHTALYWYRQSLGQGLEFLIYFQGNSAPDKSGLPSDRFSAERTGGSVSTLTIQRTQQEDSAVYLCASRPAPGQGEGYTFGSGTRLTVV.

V gene TRBV7-8 combines with J gene TRBJ1-1; 7 bases align to TRBD1. V shed 7 bases and J 0 bases; nucleotides not matched to a gene: 5. The CDR3 consists of 14 residues. Germline CDR1 is SGHVS and CDR2 is FQNEAQ. The CDR3 loop is CASTNRGMNTEAFF. The CDR3 coding sequence is TGTGCCAGCACAAACAGGGGTATGAACACTGAAGCTTTCTTT.

This clonotype ranks as medium-sized. The genes are TRBV20-1 and TRBJ2-5; D is unresolved. CDR3 length equals 16 residues. Germline-derived CDR1 and CDR2 are DFQATT and SNEGSKA (reference sequence). Trimming took 6 bases from V and 1 from J, leaving 21 bases between them. In nucleotides, the CDR3 is TGCAGTGCCAGACCAGTCGCGAGGACCTCCCAAGAGACCCAGTACTTC. This codes for CSARPVARTSQETQYF.

A note on this clonotype: This is likely a read error, given that the CDR3 carries no conserved phenylalanine or tryptophan at its end. V usage is TRBV5-7 and J usage is TRBJ1-5, with 10 bases that match TRBD1. TRBV5-7 qualifies as an ORF whose function is uncertain. V was pared by 3 bases and J by 2 bases, with 11 bases of the junction left unmatched. The CDR3 totals 18 residues. The CDR3 reads CASSYEPGTGVCNQPQHV. CDR3 coding DNA: TGTGCCAGCAGCTATGAGCCCGGGACAGGGGTATGCAATCAGCCCCAGCATGTT.

In this sample, this clonotype turned up a few times. J is TRBJ2-7 and V is TRBV25-1; TRBD2 is a possible D gene (6 bases). The CDR3 has 11 residues. The V gene's germline CDR1 is MGHDK and CDR2 SYGVNS. Trimming pared 8 bases from V and 3 bases from J, leaving 8 bases between. CDR3 protein: CASGGVYEQYF. The CDR3 nucleotides read TGTGCCAGCGGCGGGGTCTACGAGCAGTACTTC.

In its sample, this clonotype is medium-sized (0.01 to 0.1%). The V and J genes are TRBV5-4 and TRBJ2-5, with TRBD1 as a possible D gene (6 bases). From germline, CDR1 is SGHNT and CDR2 YYREEE (reference sequence). This CDR3 region has 15 residues. The ends were cut back, 4 bases at V and 2 bases at J, with 15 bases in the middle. The chain's CDR3 is CASSPDSRNQETQYF. CDR3 bases: TGTGCCAGCAGCCCGGACAGCCGGAATCAAGAGACCCAGTACTTC.

This clonotype was observed a handful of times. The chain carries TRBV12-5 and TRBJ1-1; D unclear. Looked up from germline, CDR1 is LGHNT and CDR2 is FRNRAP. The CDR3 covers 17 residues. V was trimmed by 0 bases and J by 5 bases, leaving 19 bases between them. The CDR3 reads CASGLVRGLNGETEAFF. DNA of the CDR3: TGTGCTAGTGGTTTGGTACGTGGCCTCAACGGAGAGACTGAAGCTTTCTTT.

By sample share, this clonotype is medium-sized. The chain recombines TRBV4-2 with TRBJ2-2; 8 positions match TRBD2. After removal of 0 bases from V and 6 bases from J, the junction contained 3 bases not matched to a gene. Looked up from germline, CDR1 is LGHNA and CDR2 is YNFKEQ. The CDR3 has 15 residues. CDR3 sequence: CASSQDVGGAGELFF. CDR3 in DNA: TGTGCCAGCAGCCAAGATGTCGGGGGGGCCGGGGAGCTGTTTTTT.

There are a few counts of this clonotype. V and J are TRBV7-2 and TRBJ1-5; 7 nucleotides match TRBD1. The ends lost 5 bases at V and 4 bases at J; junction bases unmatched: 8. Per germline, CDR1 SGHTA and CDR2 FQGNSA. The CDR3 length is 15 residues. Here the CDR3 reads CASSVTGVGNQPQHF. The CDR3 DNA is TGTGCCAGCAGCGTTACAGGGGTTGGAAATCAGCCCCAGCATTTT.

The V and J genes are TRBV6-1 and TRBJ2-2; TRBD2 agrees at 16 bases. CDR3 size: 16 residues. The ends lost 8 bases at V and 4 bases at J; junction bases unmatched: 4. The germline V gene encodes CDR1 MNHNS and CDR2 SASEGT. This chain's CDR3 is CASGTSGGASTGELFF. In DNA, the CDR3 is TGTGCCAGCGGGACTAGCGGGGGGGCCTCCACCGGGGAGCTGTTTTTT.

This chain joins TRBV5-6 and TRBJ2-3, with 9 positions matching TRBD2. This CDR3 comprises 17 residues. V lost 0 bases and J lost 4; bases outside the gene matches: 9. CDR1 and CDR2 from the germline V gene are SGHDT and YYEEEE. The CDR3 sequence: CASSLAKAGGISDTQYF. The CDR3 DNA reads TGTGCCAGCAGCTTGGCCAAAGCGGGGGGAATTTCAGATACGCAGTATTTT.

The chain combines TRBV4-2 with TRBJ1-6; maybe TRBD1 (5 bases). V lost 0 bases to trimming and J lost 6 bases, with 9 bases between them. The CDR3 consists of 15 residues. Germline CDR1 and CDR2: LGHNA and YNFKEQ. In DNA, the CDR3 is TGTGCCAGCAGCCAAGATGGACATGGTAATTCACCCCTCCACTTT. This codes for CASSQDGHGNSPLHF.

Within the sample, this clonotype is medium-sized (0.01 to 0.1%). The chain employs TRBV27 and TRBJ2-2; D unresolved. The germline CDR1 and CDR2 sequences are MNHEY and SMNVEV (reference sequence). V dropped 2 bases and J dropped 1 base, with 2 bases sitting between them. This CDR3 is 13 amino acids long. The DNA of the CDR3 is TGTGCCAGCAGTTTAGGGAACACCGGGGAGCTGTTTTTT. This sequence encodes CASSLGNTGELFF.

This clonotype was detected a few times. The chain recombines TRBV4-2 with TRBJ2-4; no clear D gene. The CDR3 covers 14 residues. The V and J ends lost 1 base and 4 bases respectively, with 8 bases between them. From germline, CDR1 is LGHNA and CDR2 YNFKEQ. The CDR3 spells CASSQVSDKNIQYF. The DNA for the CDR3 is TGTGCCAGCAGCCAAGTTTCGGATAAAAACATTCAGTACTTC.